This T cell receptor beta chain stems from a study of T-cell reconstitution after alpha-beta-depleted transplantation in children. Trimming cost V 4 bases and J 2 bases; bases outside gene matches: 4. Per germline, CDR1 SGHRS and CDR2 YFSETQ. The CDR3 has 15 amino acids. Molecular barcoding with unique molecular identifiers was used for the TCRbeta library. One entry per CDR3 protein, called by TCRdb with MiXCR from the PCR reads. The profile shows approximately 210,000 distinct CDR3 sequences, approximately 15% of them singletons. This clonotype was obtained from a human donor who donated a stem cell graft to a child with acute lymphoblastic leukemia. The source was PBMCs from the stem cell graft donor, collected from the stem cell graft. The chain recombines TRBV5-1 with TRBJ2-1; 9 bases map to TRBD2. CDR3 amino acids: CASSRGLATYNEQFF. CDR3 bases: TGCGCCAGCAGCCGGGGACTAGCCACCTACAATGAGCAGTTCTTC.